The 18 T cell receptor beta chains given below trace back to one sample, sequenced in a study of blood T cell repertoires in COVID-19. The repertoire was sequenced with immunoSEQ multiplex PCR; TCRdb's copy has only in-frame clones and lacks some. The profile covers 150,000 to 200,000 clones, with roughly 79% appearing a single time and less than 30% taken by the ten largest. The material sequenced was peripheral blood. Every receptor here comes from a woman in her sixties or seventies with acute or convalescent COVID-19.

CDR3 amino acids: CASSAGTGLDTEAFF. CDR3 sequence (DNA): TGTGCCAGCTCAGCCGGGACAGGGCTGGACACTGAAGCTTTCTTT. V gene TRBV18 combines with J gene TRBJ1-1, with 9 nucleotides matching TRBD1. The CDR3 runs 15 residues. Trimming removed 5 bases from V and 3 bases from J; junction bases left unmatched: 7. Germline assignment: CDR1 KGHSH and CDR2 LQKENI.

Only one count was recorded for this clone. This sequence joins TRBV6-2 or TRBV6-3 and TRBJ2-7, with D possibly matching TRBD2 (6 bases). Per the germline V gene, CDR1 is MNHEY and CDR2 is SVGEGT. The CDR3 is made up of 20 amino acids. Trimming cost V 4 bases and J 6 bases, with 34 bases left between them. CDR3 protein: CASSSHSRTDKRATRFEQYF. The CDR3 DNA is TGTGCCAGCAGTTCCCATAGCCGGACGGATAAGCGGGCGACTCGGTTCGAGCAGTACTTC.

Of note for this clone: Mismatch with germline at one junction end may stem from a read error. The chain carries TRBV11-2 and TRBJ2-1; D is unclear. The CDR3 is made up of 17 amino acids. CDR1 is SGHAT, CDR2 FQNNGV, per germline. This CDR3 reads CASSLVESSTSYNEQFF. DNA of the CDR3: TGTGCCAGCAGCTTAGTTGAGTCCTCCACCTCCTATAATGAGCAGTTCTTC. Full variable domain (missing parts from reference TRBV11-2 and TRBJ2-1): EAGVAQSPRYKIIEKRQSVAFWCNPISGHATLYWYQQILGQGPKLLIQFQNNGVVDDSQLPKDRFSAERLKGVDSTLKIQPAKLEDSAVYLCASSLVESSTSYNEQFFGPGTRLTVL.

The gene calls are TRBV10-2 and TRBJ1-3, with TRBD1 as a possible D gene (5 bases). Trimming pared 7 bases from V and 3 bases from J, leaving 13 bases between. The CDR3 totals 14 residues. Looked up from germline, CDR1 is WSHSY and CDR2 is SAAADI. CDR3 in amino acids: CASTRGLDGNTIYF. CDR3 DNA sequence: TGCGCCAGCACTAGGGGACTCGATGGAAACACCATATATTTT.

The CDR3 spells CASSSRTGMGGNEQFF. CDR3 sequence (DNA): TGTGCCAGCAGCTCCCGAACGGGCATGGGGGGCAATGAGCAGTTCTTC. The chain employs TRBV7-9 and TRBJ2-1, with a weak D call TRBD2 (6 bases). Trimming took off 4 bases at V and 6 bases at J, with 19 bases between the two ends. The CDR3 is 16 amino acids. Germline V lookup: CDR1 SEHNR, CDR2 FQNEAQ (reference sequence).

The V and J genes are TRBV7-3 and TRBJ2-5; the match to TRBD2 covers 8 bases. CDR1 and CDR2 (germline): SGHTA, FQGTGA. The CDR3 has 15 amino acids. Germline trimming cut 1 base from V and 5 bases from J; bases unmatched to any gene: 6. The CDR3 DNA is TGTGCCAGCAGCTTAATAGCGGGATCCCGCGAGACCCAGTACTTC. Amino acid sequence: CASSLIAGSRETQYF.

This rearrangement joins TRBV7-3 to TRBJ2-2, with 9 nucleotides matching TRBD1. Per germline, CDR1 SGHTA and CDR2 FQGTGA. Trimming took 5 bases from V and 7 from J; bases not matched to a gene: 8. CDR3 length equals 15 residues. The CDR3: CASSISGTGFGELFF. The CDR3 DNA follows: TGTGCCAGCAGCATCTCCGGGACAGGGTTCGGGGAGCTGTTTTTT.

The V call is TRBV5-1, the J call TRBJ1-1; the match to TRBD1 covers 8 bases. CDR3 size: 17 residues. Germline V lookup: CDR1 SGHRS, CDR2 YFSETQ. V dropped 3 bases and J dropped 5; count of bases not matched to a gene: 15. In DNA, the CDR3 is TGCGCCAGCAGCTCGTCCACAGGGGGATTTGGTGGGACTGAAGCTTTCTTT. As protein: CASSSSTGGFGGTEAFF. The full variable domain, completed using reference TRBV5-1 and TRBJ1-1, is KAGVTQTPRYLIKTRGQQVTLSCSPISGHRSVSWYQQTPGQGLQFLFEYFSETQRNKGNFPGRFSGRQFSNSRSEMNVSTLELGDSALYLCASSSSTGGFGGTEAFFGQGTRLTVV.

This clone was seen a handful of times. The gene calls are TRBV2 and TRBJ2-7; D possibly corresponds to TRBD2 (6 bases). Germline assignment: CDR1 SNHLY and CDR2 FYNNEI. V gave up 8 bases and J gave up 6 bases, with 17 bases separating them. The CDR3 runs to 13 residues. CDR3 sequence: CASAEGDGVEQYF. The CDR3 DNA sequence: TGTGCCAGCGCGGAGGGTGATGGAGTCGAGCAGTACTTC.

The CDR3 nucleotides read TGTGCCAGCAGCCAACTCGACGGAGGGGAGACCCAGTACTTC. Protein sequence: CASSQLDGGETQYF. The chain is built from TRBV14 and TRBJ2-5; TRBD2 might be the D (6 bases). Deletions cut 2 bases from V and 5 bases from J, with 12 bases between. The CDR3 has 14 amino acids. Germline lookup yields CDR1 SGHDN and CDR2 FVKESK.

The rearrangement joins TRBV11-2 to TRBJ2-1, with D tentatively TRBD2 (5 bases). The CDR3 totals 16 residues. Germline CDR1 is SGHAT and CDR2 is FQNNGV. V gave up 6 bases and J gave up 6 bases, with 21 bases separating them. CDR3 DNA sequence: TGTGCCAGCAGTCTTTCGAAGCTAGCTCTGTCCAATGAGCAGTTCTTC. Its translation: CASSLSKLALSNEQFF.

The chain joins TRBV24-1 to TRBJ1-2; tentative D call: TRBD1 (6 bases). V was shortened by 3 bases and J by 6 bases, with 16 bases between the two germline ends. Germline V lookup: CDR1 KGHDR, CDR2 SFDVKD. This CDR3 has 15 residues. DNA for the CDR3: TGTGCCACCAGTGATGCAATGGGACACCCAGATGGCTACACCTTC. It codes for CATSDAMGHPDGYTF.

The rearrangement joins TRBV15 to TRBJ1-4, with D perhaps TRBD1 (5 bases). This CDR3 region has 15 residues. The V gene's germline CDR1 is LNHNV and CDR2 YYDKDF (reference sequence). V was shortened by 0 bases and J by 4 bases, with 9 bases between the two germline ends. In DNA, the CDR3 is TGTGCCACCAGCAGAGACCAGGGCATTAATGAAAAACTGTTTTTT. Amino acids: CATSRDQGINEKLFF.

This clone was recorded a few times. The V and J genes are TRBV24-1 and TRBJ2-1; TRBD1 matches at 10 bases. Germline V CDR1 and CDR2: KGHDR, SFDVKD. CDR3 length: 17 residues. The J segment lost 2 bases and the V segment lost 4 bases, leaving 7 bases of the junction unmatched. This CDR3 is CATSDQTGGTPYNEQFF. CDR3 nucleotide sequence: TGTGCCACCAGTGACCAGACAGGGGGCACCCCCTACAATGAGCAGTTCTTC.

This sequence joins TRBV18 and TRBJ2-7; D gene uncertain. CDR3 length: 21 amino acids. Trimming pared 3 bases from V and 3 bases from J, leaving 33 bases between. Germline CDR1 is KGHSH and CDR2 is LQKENI. The CDR3 DNA is TGTGCCAGCTCACCTGGCCTCTTAACCCTTACTCTACCGATCCTAGACTACGAGCAGTACTTC. As protein: CASSPGLLTLTLPILDYEQYF. Drawing the rest from reference TRBV18 and TRBJ2-7, the complete variable domain is NAGVMQNPRHLVRRRGQEARLRCSPMKGHSHVYWYRQLPEEGLKFMVYLQKENIIDESGMPKERFSAEFPKEGPSILRIQQVVRGDSAAYFCASSPGLLTLTLPILDYEQYFGPGTRLTVT.

This clone appeared a few times. The J gene is TRBJ2-1, the V gene TRBV12-3 or TRBV12-4; the match to TRBD2 covers 7 bases. Trimming cost V 5 bases and J 7 bases; bases outside gene matches: 5. This CDR3 has 13 amino acids. CDR3 coding DNA: TGTGCCAGCAGTCTTCGACTAGCAAATGAGCAGTTCTTC. It translates to CASSLRLANEQFF.

The V call is TRBV7-9, the J call TRBJ2-6; the D is unclear. V lost 1 base to trimming and J lost 8 bases, with 6 bases between them. Germline lookup yields CDR1 SEHNR and CDR2 FQNEAQ (reference sequence). The length of the CDR3 is 13 residues. DNA for the CDR3: TGTGCCAGCAGCTTAGTGGAGACCAACGTCCTGACTTTC. The encoded protein is CASSLVETNVLTF.

The rearrangement joins TRBV12-3 or TRBV12-4 to TRBJ2-3; 9 bases fit TRBD1. This CDR3 region has 13 residues. Trimming removed 11 bases from V and 4 bases from J; junction bases left unmatched: 7. The CDR3 protein is CASQGQGPDTQYF. The CDR3 DNA sequence: TGTGCCTCCCAGGGACAGGGCCCAGATACGCAGTATTTT.